The clone carrying this T cell receptor (beta chain) was observed a few times. Antigen unknown. The data were obtained in a study of vaccination effects on CD4 cells after COVID-19. TCRdb's table, derived via immunoSEQ multiplex PCR, lists solely in-frame clones and lacks some. The sample contains more than 25,000 clones, approximately 61% of which appear only once. Before any sequencing was done, the ViraFEST assay used viral peptide pools to expand antigen-specific CD4+ T cells. The culture ran for roughly ten days before CD4+ T cells were isolated. Each vaccine recipient was nucleocapsid antibody negative and had no prior SARS-CoV-2 infection. IL-2 medium supplanted half the medium on days 3 and 7. Regarding the study as a whole: Among infection- and vaccine-induced clones, marked clonal contraction occurred late after vaccination. Cross-reaction with common cold coronaviruses was seen in only 1 of 255 vaccine-induced clones from healthy vaccinees.

Germline CDR1 KGHSH, CDR2 LQKENI. The CDR3 loop spans 16 amino acids. V dropped 2 bases and J dropped 7 bases, with 15 bases sitting between them. The TCR originated in a human donor who received a COVID-19 vaccine. The sequencing used CD4+ T cells from PBMCs cultured with HCoV-229E spike peptides, collected before COVID-19 vaccination. The chain has TRBV18 and TRBJ1-6; no clear D gene. This CDR3 reads CASSPTAGYENSPLHF. CDR3 bases: TGTGCCAGCTCACCAACCGCAGGTTATGAAAATTCACCCCTCCACTTT.